The clone carrying this TCR beta chain has only a few counts. TCRdb itself ran the RT-PCR reads through MiXCR, one entry per CDR3 protein. The sample contains more than 600,000 distinct CDR3 sequences, 13% to 15% of which appear only once. This CDR3 has 16 residues. The germline V and J ends were trimmed by 6 bases and 0 bases, with 15 bases remaining between them. The sequence came from a female donor in good health, serving as a healthy control. The source material was memory CD4+ T cells from blood. V is TRBV12-3 or TRBV12-4 and J is TRBJ1-3; D is unresolved. The CDR3 is CASSATDVRSGNTIYF. The CDR3 region has the DNA TGTGCCAGCAGCGCCACGGACGTTCGCTCTGGAAACACCATATATTTT.